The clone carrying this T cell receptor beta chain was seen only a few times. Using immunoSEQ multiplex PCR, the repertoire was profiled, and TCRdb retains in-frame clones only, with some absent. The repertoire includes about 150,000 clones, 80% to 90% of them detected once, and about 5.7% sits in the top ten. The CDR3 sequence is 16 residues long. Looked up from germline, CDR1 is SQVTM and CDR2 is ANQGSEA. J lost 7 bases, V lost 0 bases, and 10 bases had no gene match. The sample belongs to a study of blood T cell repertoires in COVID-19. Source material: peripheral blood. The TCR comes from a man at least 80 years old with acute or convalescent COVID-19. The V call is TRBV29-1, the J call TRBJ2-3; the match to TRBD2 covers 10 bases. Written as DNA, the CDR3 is TGCAGCGTTGAAGATCAGGCTAGCGGGAGTATGCATACGCAGTATTTT. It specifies CSVEDQASGSMHTQYF.